Below are 6 T cell receptor beta chains sequenced from a single sample in a study of metastatic and nonmetastatic thyroid tumors. Treatment of any kind had been given to no patient before thyroid surgery. TCRdb reanalyzed the PCR reads via MiXCR. Here the sample spans tens of thousands of clones, approximately 12% being singletons. The material sequenced was blood. These receptors all come from a female donor with papillary thyroid cancer or a benign thyroid nodule (not recorded which). Some clones in this sample may be carry-over from other donors' samples.

This clone has a count of ten or more. The J gene is TRBJ2-2, the V gene TRBV6-1; D gene unclear. This CDR3 region has 15 residues. The germline V gene has CDR1 MNHNS and CDR2 SASEGT. V lost 7 bases to trimming and J lost 1 base, with 13 bases between them. For the CDR3, the DNA is TGTGCCAGCATTCGGTTCGCAGGGAACACCGGGGAGCTGTTTTTT. As protein: CASIRFAGNTGELFF.

The sample holds many counts of this clone. The sample carries other DNA sequences with the same CDR3. V is TRBV27 and J is TRBJ2-2; D is ambiguous. The CDR3 length is 12 residues. V was pared by 6 bases and J by 8 bases, with 10 bases between. Per germline, CDR1 MNHEY and CDR2 SMNVEV (reference sequence). The CDR3: CASRPPGGELFF. The CDR3 DNA is TGTGCCAGCAGGCCCCCAGGAGGGGAGCTGTTTTTT.

The rearrangement links TRBV6-5 to TRBJ2-2; the match to TRBD1 covers 7 bases. The CDR3 is 18 residues long. V was pared by 3 bases and J by 4 bases, with 14 bases of the junction left unmatched. Per germline, CDR1 MNHEY and CDR2 SVGAGI. The CDR3 coding sequence is TGTGCCAGCAGTTATACCTTGGACAGGCTCGTGCTCACCGGGGAGCTGTTTTTT. Translating gives CASSYTLDRLVLTGELFF.

This clone was picked up many times. The genes are TRBV4-2 and TRBJ1-3; the match to TRBD1 covers 8 bases. Losses at the gene ends were 4 bases for V and 6 bases for J; bases not matched to a gene: 8. The CDR3 has 15 amino acids. The germline gives CDR1 LGHNA, CDR2 YNFKEQ. For the CDR3, the DNA is TGTGCCAGCAGCCCGGCAGGGGGCTTTAAAAACACCATATATTTT. This gives the protein CASSPAGGFKNTIYF.

In this sample, this clone turned up many times. The V call is TRBV28, the J call TRBJ2-1, with D possibly being TRBD1 or TRBD2 (5 bases each). The germline V gene encodes CDR1 MDHEN and CDR2 SYDVKM. The CDR3 covers 11 residues. Trimming took 5 bases from V and 10 from J, leaving 9 bases between them. The CDR3 DNA follows: TGTGCCAGCAGTGGGACCCAGGAGCAGTTCTTC. Residues: CASSGTQEQFF.

The sample holds many counts of this clone. The chain carries TRBV6-1 and TRBJ2-7; D unresolved. V was cut by 8 bases and J by 7 bases, with 18 bases left in between. The CDR3 is made up of 13 amino acids. In germline, CDR1 is MNHNS, CDR2 SASEGT. For the CDR3, the DNA is TGTGCCAGCGGAAGACGGACCTCGGAGGAGCAGTACTTC. This encodes CASGRRTSEEQYF.